Each of the 30 T cell receptor beta chains below was sequenced from the same sample in a study of control samples from healthy donors and cancer patients (dated by TCRdb to the early 2020s). Preparation of the library involved the immunoSEQ multiplex PCR assay. This immuneACCESS table, as held by TCRdb, lists in-frame sequences with V and J called but not all clones. Of the missing ones, under half trace to an unresolved V gene in checked studies; the others have no known cause. In all, the sample holds some 410,000 clones, and over 75% of those were seen once. The ten biggest clones cover around 6.8% of the sample. Sequencing was performed on PBMCs. The receptors come from a man in his forties or fifties with head and neck cancer.

This clone is a singleton in its sample. V and J are TRBV11-3 and TRBJ2-3, with 9 bases fitting TRBD1. CDR1 and CDR2 from the germline V gene are SGHNT and YENEEA. Trimming removed 5 bases from V and 4 bases from J; junction bases left unmatched: 4. This CDR3 comprises 14 residues. CDR3 region: CASSIRQGADTQYF. The DNA of the CDR3 is TGTGCCAGCAGCATCCGACAGGGGGCAGATACGCAGTATTTT.

This chain joins TRBV28 and TRBJ2-5; 7 positions agree with TRBD1. CDR1 is MDHEN and CDR2 is SYDVKM in the germline V gene. V trimming: 9 bases; J trimming: 4 bases; junction bases outside the gene matches: 5. The CDR3 spans 12 residues. CDR3 sequence: CASQQGTETQYF. CDR3 coding DNA: TGTGCCAGTCAACAGGGGACAGAGACCCAGTACTTC.

The gene calls are TRBV5-1 and TRBJ2-1; 10 bases agree with TRBD2. CDR1 and CDR2 from the germline V gene are SGHRS and YFSETQ. The CDR3 totals 17 residues. Germline trimming cut 0 bases from V and 0 bases from J; bases unmatched to any gene: 3. The CDR3 DNA sequence: TGCGCCAGCAGCTTGGAGCGGGAGGGTAGCTCCTACAATGAGCAGTTCTTC. Protein: CASSLEREGSSYNEQFF.

This sequence joins TRBV10-3 and TRBJ2-7, with 7 bases that match TRBD1. This CDR3 is 15 amino acids long. The V gene's germline CDR1 is ENHRY and CDR2 SYGVKD. The ends lost 7 bases at V and 5 bases at J; junction bases unmatched: 14. CDR3 loop: CAITPDRSPYHEQYF. DNA of the CDR3: TGTGCCATCACCCCGGACAGGTCCCCATACCACGAGCAGTACTTC.

The chain has TRBV30 and TRBJ1-4; TRBD1 matches at 9 bases. The ends lost 0 bases at V and 2 bases at J; junction bases unmatched: 4. The CDR3 runs 16 residues. CDR1 and CDR2 from the germline V gene are GTSNPN and SVGIG (reference sequence). The DNA for the CDR3 is TGTGCCTGGAGTGTCTATGGACAGGGGACTAATGAAAAACTGTTTTTT. It encodes CAWSVYGQGTNEKLFF. The full variable domain, its missing parts supplied by reference TRBV30 and TRBJ1-4, is SQTIHQWPATLVQPVGSPLSLECTVEGTSNPNLYWYRQAAGRGLQLLFYSVGIGQISSEVPQNLSASRPQDRQFILSSKKLLLSDSGFYLCAWSVYGQGTNEKLFFGSGTQLSVL.

Only one count was recorded for this clone. The chain has TRBV28 and TRBJ1-5; D unclear. CDR3 length: 11 amino acids. Trimming removed 8 bases from V and 7 bases from J, with 9 bases in between. Germline CDR1 reads MDHEN; CDR2 reads SYDVKM. In nucleotides, the CDR3 is TGTGCCAGCGCTAGGGAGCAGCCCCAGCATTTT. It is translated as CASAREQPQHF. Supplemented by reference TRBV28 and TRBJ1-5, the full variable domain reads DVKVTQSSRYLVKRTGEKVFLECVQDMDHENMFWYRQDPGLGLRLIYFSYDVKMKEKGDIPEGYSVSREKKERFSLILESASTNQTSMYLCASAREQPQHFGDGTRLSIL.

As DNA, the CDR3 is TGCGCCAGCAGTGAGTCAGGGGGGCGCACTGAAGCTTTCTTT. Its protein product is CASSESGGRTEAFF. This chain links TRBV10-2 with TRBJ1-1, with D possibly being TRBD1 (6 bases). The CDR3 totals 14 residues. The germline V gene has CDR1 WSHSY and CDR2 SAAADI. V was shortened by 0 bases and J by 4 bases, with 9 bases between the two germline ends.

The count of this clone is one. This rearrangement joins TRBV6-5 to TRBJ1-3; 7 bases fit TRBD1. The germline CDR1 and CDR2 sequences are MNHEY and SVGAGI. With V trimmed by 8 bases and J by 0 bases, 7 bases remained unmatched. This CDR3 comprises 15 residues. Here the CDR3 DNA reads TGTGCCAGCTCAAGGGGGCGAAGCTCTGGAAACACCATATATTTT. Translation: CASSRGRSSGNTIYF.

V and J are TRBV11-1 and TRBJ1-4, with D possibly matching TRBD1 (5 bases). Trimming removed 5 bases from V and 9 bases from J, with 10 bases in between. The CDR3 spans 12 residues. CDR1 SGHAT and CDR2 FQDESV come from the germline V gene (reference sequence). The CDR3 nucleotides are TGTGCCAGCAGCCATCCGGGGCAAAAACTGTTTTTT. Amino acids: CASSHPGQKLFF.

This clone was seen just once. The genes are TRBV14 and TRBJ2-7; a possible D gene is TRBD2 (5 bases). The germline V gene has CDR1 SGHDN and CDR2 FVKESK. Trimming removed 5 bases at V and 6 bases at J, with 20 bases between. The CDR3 contains 15 residues. The CDR3 sequence: CASSFLAGPGSEQYF. DNA for the CDR3: TGTGCCAGCAGCTTCCTGGCGGGTCCAGGCTCCGAGCAGTACTTC.

V is TRBV4-2 and J is TRBJ1-3; 10 bases align to TRBD1. This CDR3 comprises 16 residues. J was trimmed by 2 bases and V by 0 bases; bases with no gene match: 1. Germline lookup yields CDR1 LGHNA and CDR2 YNFKEQ. The CDR3 region is CASSQEGTGAGNTIYF. CDR3 DNA sequence: TGTGCCAGCAGCCAAGAGGGGACAGGGGCTGGAAACACCATATATTTT.

The CDR3 bases are TGTGCCAGCAGCTTTTTCTCAGGGGTCGGCGAGCAGTACTTC. Translating it yields CASSFFSGVGEQYF. The chain recombines TRBV7-9 with TRBJ2-7; perhaps TRBD1 as D (6 bases). The CDR3 is 14 amino acids. Trimming cost V 3 bases and J 6 bases, with 15 bases left between them. Germline V CDR1 and CDR2: SEHNR, FQNEAQ (reference sequence).

This clone was counted only a few times. The CDR3 DNA reads TGTGCCAGCAGTTACGGGACAGGGGAGGAAGCTTTCTTT. Its protein product is CASSYGTGEEAFF. The rearrangement links TRBV6-6 to TRBJ1-1; TRBD1 matches 10 bases. V was clipped by 2 bases and J by 8 bases; unmatched bases: 2. This CDR3 comprises 13 residues. Germline V gene lookup returns CDR1 MNHNY and CDR2 SVGAGI (reference sequence).

The chain has TRBV10-3 and TRBJ1-1, with D perhaps matching TRBD1 (6 bases). The V end lost 5 bases, the J end lost 2 bases, and 15 bases lay between the germline ends. This CDR3 comprises 15 residues. Germline lookup yields CDR1 ENHRY and CDR2 SYGVKD. CDR3: CAISPIRGSNTEAFF. The CDR3, as DNA: TGTGCCATCAGTCCTATAAGGGGGAGCAACACTGAAGCTTTCTTT.

This rearrangement joins TRBV7-9 to TRBJ2-7; 10 bases align to TRBD2. The germline V gene encodes CDR1 SEHNR and CDR2 FQNEAQ (reference sequence). Germline trimming cut 5 bases from V and 1 base from J; bases unmatched to any gene: 8. The CDR3 extends over 16 amino acids. CDR3 residues: CASSPRLAGESYEQYF. The CDR3 nucleotides are TGTGCCAGCAGCCCACGTCTAGCGGGAGAATCCTACGAGCAGTACTTC.

The chain has TRBV29-1 and TRBJ2-1; 8 nucleotides line up with TRBD1. The germline V gene has CDR1 SQVTM and CDR2 ANQGSEA. The CDR3 covers 13 residues. The trim removed 7 bases at V and 1 base at J, leaving 3 bases unmatched. CDR3 protein: CSEQGVSYNEQFF. The CDR3 DNA reads TGCAGCGAACAGGGGGTTTCCTACAATGAGCAGTTCTTC.

This chain uses TRBV5-6 with TRBJ1-4; D may be TRBD1 (5 bases). V lost 0 bases to trimming and J lost 6 bases, with 15 bases between them. The germline V gene has CDR1 SGHDT and CDR2 YYEEEE. The CDR3 has 16 amino acids. The CDR3 reads CASSLARDRGDEKLFF. The CDR3 DNA follows: TGTGCCAGCAGCTTGGCCAGGGACCGGGGAGATGAAAAACTGTTTTTT.

For this clone: This same CDR3 is encoded by further DNA sequences in the sample. This chain uses TRBV18 with TRBJ2-3; D is possibly TRBD2 (6 bases). Trimming left V 3 bases short and J 0 bases short, with 7 bases between. The CDR3 length is 14 residues. CDR1 and CDR2 from the germline V gene are KGHSH and LQKENI. This chain's CDR3 is CASSPSGSTDTQYF. Here the CDR3 DNA reads TGTGCCAGCTCACCTAGCGGTAGCACAGATACGCAGTATTTT.

CDR3 amino acids: CASSLMGPSPRGSEQYF. CDR3 DNA sequence: TGTGCCAGCAGCTTAATGGGACCCTCGCCTAGGGGGAGTGAGCAGTACTTC. The chain carries TRBV7-3 and TRBJ2-7; D perhaps matches TRBD1 (6 bases). The CDR3 loop spans 17 amino acids. With 1 base removed from V and 7 bases from J, the gap between germline ends came to 23 bases. The germline gives CDR1 SGHTA, CDR2 FQGTGA.

Of note for this clone: A read error may produce the germline difference seen at one junction end. J is TRBJ1-2 and V is TRBV5-4, with a tentative D call TRBD1 (5 bases). Germline values: CDR1 SGHNT, CDR2 YYREEE (reference sequence). This CDR3 has 15 amino acids. CDR3 amino acids: CASSPDGGRYYGHTF. Here the CDR3 DNA reads TGTGCCAGCAGCCCCGATGGGGGTCGATACTATGGCCACACCTTC.

The V and J genes are TRBV21-1 and TRBJ2-2; TRBD2, as called in the table, went unchecked against the DNA. TRBV21-1 is recorded as a pseudogene. The CDR3 consists of 17 residues. The CDR3 DNA is TGTGCCAGCAGCACCCTGATTCACCCGCGGGGCACCGGGGAGCTGTTTTTT. Translation: CASSTLIHPRGTGELFF.

This clone appeared a single time. Compared with germline, one end of the junction differs, possibly owing to a read error. This sequence joins TRBV15 and TRBJ2-5, with TRBD1 matching 8 bases. Germline CDR1 is LNHNV and CDR2 is YYDKDF (reference sequence). The CDR3 loop spans 16 amino acids. The CDR3 reads CATSGVVDRDHETQYF. The DNA for the CDR3 is TGTGCCACCAGCGGGGTAGTGGACAGGGACCACGAGACCCAGTACTTC. The full variable domain, in which reference TRBV15 and TRBJ2-5 provide the parts outside the CDR3, is DAMVIQNPRYQVTQFGKPVTLSCSQTLNHNVMYWYQQKSSQAPKLLFHYYDKDFNNEADTPDNFQSRRPNTSFCFLDIRSPGLGDTAMYLCATSGVVDRDHETQYFGPGTRLLVL.

This clone has just one count. The chain couples TRBV27 to TRBJ1-1, with D maybe TRBD1 (5 bases). There are 14 residues in the CDR3. Looked up from germline, CDR1 is MNHEY and CDR2 is SMNVEV (reference sequence). Trimming took off 7 bases at V and 5 bases at J, with 17 bases between the two ends. DNA of the CDR3: TGTGCCAGCATCCAAACGGGGGGTCTAACTGAAGCTTTCTTT. Protein: CASIQTGGLTEAFF.

The chain links TRBV27 to TRBJ2-7; D is possibly TRBD2 (6 bases). The V end was cut by 3 bases, the J end by 3 bases, with 15 bases between. The length of the CDR3 is 15 residues. Per the germline V gene, CDR1 is MNHEY and CDR2 is SMNVEV (reference sequence). Written as DNA, the CDR3 is TGTGCCAGCAGTTTCGCGACTAGTTATTTCTACGAGCAGTACTTC. Translation gives CASSFATSYFYEQYF.

The chain recombines TRBV3-1 (or the pseudogene TRBV3-2) with TRBJ2-3; 12 positions agree with TRBD2. The CDR3 extends over 16 amino acids. J was trimmed by 4 bases and V by 4 bases; bases with no gene match: 6. CDR1 and CDR2 from the germline V gene are LGHDT and YNNKEL (reference sequence). In DNA form, the CDR3 reads TGTGCCAGCAGCCCGCTAGCGGGGGGGCCGTCAGATACGCAGTATTTT. Translation gives CASSPLAGGPSDTQYF.

Remarks on this clone: At one end, the junction sequence differs from germline, possibly due to a read error. The genes are TRBV4-3 and TRBJ1-5; D remains unclear. This CDR3 comprises 15 residues. Per germline, CDR1 LGHNA and CDR2 YSLEER. CDR3 sequence (DNA): TGCGCCAGCAGTCAAGAGACAAGCCTAAATCAGCCCCAGCATTTT. Translating it yields CASSQETSLNQPQHF.

This chain connects TRBV5-6 to TRBJ1-1, with D possibly TRBD1 on 6 matching bases. Trimming removed 5 bases from V and 4 bases from J, with 24 bases in between. The germline gives CDR1 SGHDT, CDR2 YYEEEE. CDR3 size: 17 residues. The CDR3 DNA sequence: TGTGCCAGCAGTTACGCTTCAGTGGGTGAAGGGGGCACTGAAGCTTTCTTT. Protein product: CASSYASVGEGGTEAFF.

This chain links TRBV5-6 with TRBJ1-6, with D maybe TRBD1 (5 bases). The germline V gene encodes CDR1 SGHDT and CDR2 YYEEEE. This CDR3 is 15 amino acids long. Trimming shortened V by 0 bases and J by 7 bases, and 11 bases separated the two germline ends. CDR3 region: CASSLVGRENSPLHF. In DNA form, the CDR3 reads TGTGCCAGCAGCTTGGTTGGCAGGGAGAATTCACCCCTCCACTTT.

Only one count was recorded for this clone. This chain joins TRBV9 and TRBJ2-5; TRBD2 is a possible D gene (5 bases). The V end lost 4 bases, the J end lost 5 bases, and 9 bases lay between the germline ends. The germline V gene encodes CDR1 SGDLS and CDR2 YYNGEE. CDR3 length: 12 residues. The CDR3 here is CASSPGGETQYF. CDR3 nucleotides: TGTGCCAGCAGCCCTGGCGGGGAGACCCAGTACTTC.

The J gene is TRBJ1-6, the V gene TRBV11-2; D is unclear. Germline V CDR1 and CDR2: SGHAT, FQNNGV. The CDR3 runs 13 residues. V shed 7 bases and J shed 9 bases, with 13 bases lying between them. The CDR3 spells CASTGTSGSPLHF. CDR3 sequence (DNA): TGTGCCAGCACTGGAACGTCGGGTTCACCCCTCCACTTT.